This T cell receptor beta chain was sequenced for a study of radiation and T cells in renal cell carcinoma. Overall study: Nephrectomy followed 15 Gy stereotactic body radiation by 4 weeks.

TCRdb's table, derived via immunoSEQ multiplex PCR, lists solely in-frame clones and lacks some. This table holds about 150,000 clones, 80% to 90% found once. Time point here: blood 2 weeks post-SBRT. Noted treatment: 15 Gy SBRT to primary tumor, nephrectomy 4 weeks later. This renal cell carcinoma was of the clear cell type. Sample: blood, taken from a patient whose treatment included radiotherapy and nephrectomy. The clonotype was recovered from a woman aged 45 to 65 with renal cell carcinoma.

Written as DNA, the CDR3 is TGCGCCAGCAGTCGGTCAACAGATACGCAGTATTTT. It yields the protein CASSRSTDTQYF. The V and J genes are TRBV10-1 and TRBJ2-3; D ambiguous. V was pared by 5 bases and J by 3 bases, with 6 bases between. Germline V CDR1 and CDR2: WNHNN, SYGVQD (reference sequence). The CDR3 consists of 12 residues.